This TCR beta chain appears in the sequencing data of a study of blood T cells in healthy people across ages. Findings and limits, study-wide: Naive T cell percentage by flow cytometry tracked strongly with beta diversity.

PCR was performed a second time for 7 to 11 cycles using a sample-barcoded 5' primer and a J-beta primer mix. MiXCR, run by TCRdb on the 5' RACE reads, gives a single entry per CDR3 protein. The sample lists some 850,000 distinct CDR3 sequences, roughly 26% occurring once. As to this clonotype: As yet, its antigen is unknown.

These data also featured in a second study, about T cells of mothers and their children. From that study: Sample barcodes and 2-4 random nucleotides came from the second PCR's M1S primer.

The specimen was blood. The receptor was derived from a boy aged 10-17 years in good health.

This CDR3 reads CASIMTGRPYGYTF. In nucleotides, the CDR3 is TGTGCCAGCATCATGACAGGGCGGCCCTATGGCTACACCTTC. The V call is TRBV6-2 or TRBV6-3, the J call TRBJ1-2; 7 nucleotides line up with TRBD1. This CDR3 is built from 14 residues. V lost 7 bases and J lost 4; bases outside the gene matches: 9. Germline V CDR1 and CDR2: MNHEY, SVGEGT.